This is a list of T cell receptor beta chains from one sample in a study of OX40 agonist ivuxolimab in advanced cancers. TCRdb keeps only in-frame clones here, not all; method: immunoSEQ multiplex PCR. In the table there are 75,000 to 95,000 clones, roughly nine tenths of which are singletons. The sample here was CD4+ or CD8+ T cells sorted from blood, taken in a trial of the OX40 agonist ivuxolimab. The receptors here all came from an adult with an advanced solid tumor such as melanoma, head and neck, liver or kidney cancer. Both conserved end residues are part of each CDR3. Fields, in order: D gene, V gene, J gene, clone size, CDR3 DNA, CDR3 protein. The D gene is left open where the match is weak. Size is stated for part of the rows, as once, few or many counts, or as a class when the clone is expanded.

>TRBD1|TRBV29-1|TRBJ2-7|.
TGCAGCGCCCGACAGGGGGGGTTCTACGAGCAGTACTTC
CSARQGGFYEQYF
>.|TRBV6-5|TRBJ2-3|.
TGTGCCAGCACCCCCCGGGGGAGGGGGAGAGATACGCAGTATTTT
CASTPRGRGRDTQYF
>.|TRBV30|TRBJ2-7|.
TGTGCCTGCGTACGGCTTAGCTCCTACGAGCAGTACTTC
CACVRLSSYEQYF
>TRBD2|TRBV30|TRBJ2-7|.
TGTGCCTGGAGTGTACGGCTAGCGGGAGCGGACGAGCAGTACTTC
CAWSVRLAGADEQYF
>.|TRBV2|TRBJ1-5|.
TGTGCCAGCAGTGAAATGGCAGGTCCTCAGCCCCAGCATTTT
CASSEMAGPQPQHF
>TRBD2|TRBV9|TRBJ2-4|.
TGTGCCAGCAGCGCGAGTAGCGGGAGTATCGGCATTCAGTACTTC
CASSASSGSIGIQYF
>.|TRBV5-1|TRBJ2-5|.
TGCGCCAGCAGCAACGACAATAGAAGGTCCCAGTACTTC
CASSNDNRRSQYF
>.|TRBV19|TRBJ2-3|.
TGTGCCAGTGGTCCTCGGGGCCCCCAGACAGATACGCAGTATTTT
CASGPRGPQTDTQYF
>TRBD1|TRBV4-1|TRBJ1-4|.
TGCGCCAGCAGCCTTACCGGGACAGCTTTTGAAAAACTGTTTTTT
CASSLTGTAFEKLFF
>TRBD2|TRBV9|TRBJ2-1|.
TGTGCCAGCAGCCCGACCCCACTAGCGGGAGGCTTGAGCTCCTACAATGAGCAGTTCTTC
CASSPTPLAGGLSSYNEQFF
>.|TRBV28|TRBJ2-7|.
TGTGCCAGCAGTTTTCCAGGGGGGTACGAGCAGTACTTC
CASSFPGGYEQYF
>.|TRBV6-6|TRBJ1-1|.
TGTGCCAGCAGTCGCCAAGGTCAGCGGAAAGCTTTCTTT
CASSRQGQRKAFF
>.|TRBV30|TRBJ2-5|.
TGTGCCTGGAGGGGTCTATCGGAGACCCAGTACTTC
CAWRGLSETQYF
>.|TRBV5-1|TRBJ2-4|.
TGCGCCAGCAGCCCCCGGGACGACGGGGGCATTCAGTACTTC
CASSPRDDGGIQYF
>.|TRBV29-1|TRBJ2-7|.
TGCAGCGTTAGAATGACGGGAGTATCCTACGAGCAGTACTTC
CSVRMTGVSYEQYF
>.|TRBV27|TRBJ1-2|few
TGTGCCAGCAGTTTTGAGCAGGGGTCCTTCTATGGCTACACCTTC
CASSFEQGSFYGYTF
>TRBD1|TRBV19|TRBJ1-4|.
TGTGCCAGTAGTCATACAGGGGGCGGTGAAAAACTGTTTTTT
CASSHTGGGEKLFF
>.|TRBV18|TRBJ2-5|.
TGTGCCAGCTCACCAATGGAGACCCAGTACTTC
CASSPMETQYF
>TRBD2|TRBV19|TRBJ2-5|.
TGTGCCAGTAGTATACCGGAGGGAGGGATAAAAGAGACCCAGTACTTC
CASSIPEGGIKETQYF
>.|TRBV30|TRBJ2-2|.
TGTACCTGGAATGACAAAAACACCGGGGAGCTGTTTTTT
CTWNDKNTGELFF
>.|TRBV4-2|TRBJ2-1|.
TGTGCCAGCAGCCAGAGGGGTAGAGGGCAGGACAATGAGCAGTTCTTC
CASSQRGRGQDNEQFF
>TRBD2|TRBV6-5|TRBJ2-2|.
TGTGCCAGCAGTTACTCTGCGGGAGGGTACACCGGGGAGCTGTTTTTT
CASSYSAGGYTGELFF
>.|TRBV7-2|TRBJ1-5|.
TGTGCCAGCAGCTTAGTCACAGATCTCAATCAGCCCCAGCATTTT
CASSLVTDLNQPQHF
>.|TRBV6-5|TRBJ1-2|.
TGTGCCAGCAGGTCCACAGGGAACCTTAACTATGGCTACACCTTC
CASRSTGNLNYGYTF
>TRBD1|TRBV11-2|TRBJ2-3|.
TGTGCCAGCAGCTTTTTAGGGGGCTCAGATACGCAGTATTTT
CASSFLGGSDTQYF
>.|TRBV27|TRBJ2-3|.
TGTGCCAGCAGTTTACACGGGACAGATACGCAGTATTTT
CASSLHGTDTQYF
>.|TRBV28|TRBJ1-1|.
TGTGCCAGCAGTTTATTACGGAACACTGAAGCTTTCTTT
CASSLLRNTEAFF
>.|TRBV4-1|TRBJ1-1|.
TGCGCCAGCAGCCAAATCAAAGCCGGAGGCACTGAAGCTTTCTTT
CASSQIKAGGTEAFF
>.|TRBV5-8|TRBJ1-1|.
TGTGCCAGCAGCTTTGAACAGCTGAACACTGAAGCTTTCTTT
CASSFEQLNTEAFF
>TRBD2|TRBV10-3|TRBJ2-1|.
TGTGCCATCAGTGACGATCTAGCGGGGAATGAGCAGTTCTTC
CAISDDLAGNEQFF
>TRBD2|TRBV6-5|TRBJ2-5|.
TGTGCCAGCAGTTACTCGAAGGGACTAGCGGGAGAGACCCAGTACTTC
CASSYSKGLAGETQYF
>.|TRBV27|TRBJ2-7|.
TGTGCCAACGGGACACCTGTTTTCTACGAGCAGTACTTC
CANGTPVFYEQYF
>.|TRBV4-3|TRBJ2-6|.
TGCGCCAGCAGCCAGGAAGGTTCTGGGGCCAACGTCCTGACTTTC
CASSQEGSGANVLTF
>.|TRBV5-1|TRBJ2-3|.
TGCGCCAGCAGCTTGGACGGGACGGGAGATACGCAGTATTTT
CASSLDGTGDTQYF
>TRBD1|TRBV19|TRBJ2-1|.
TGTGCCAGTACCCCATTGGCGGGACAGGGGGGGGATGAGCAGTTCTTC
CASTPLAGQGGDEQFF
>TRBD1|TRBV2|TRBJ2-5|.
TGTGCCAGCAGTGGGGGTCGGAAGGGGGCGAGAGAGACCCAGTACTTC
CASSGGRKGARETQYF
>.|TRBV19|TRBJ1-5|.
TGTGCCAGTTCCCAGGAGACATCTAGCAATCAGCCCCAGCATTTT
CASSQETSSNQPQHF
>.|TRBV11-3|TRBJ1-1|once
TGTGCCAGCAGCTTAGATCATACGGGGTCAGCTTTCTTT
CASSLDHTGSAFF
>.|TRBV16|TRBJ1-4|.
TGTGCCAGCAGCCAAGGGACTCTTGAAAAACTGTTTTTT
CASSQGTLEKLFF
>.|TRBV18|TRBJ1-5|.
TGTGCCAGCTCGCCGGCAACCCGTCAGCCCCAGCATTTT
CASSPATRQPQHF
>.|TRBV30|TRBJ2-3|.
TGTGCCTGGACCCCGGGAGCAGATACGCAGTATTTT
CAWTPGADTQYF
>TRBD2|TRBV11-2|TRBJ2-7|.
TGTGCCAGCAGCTCCTTGCGGACTAGCGGGAGGCAAGAGCAGTACTTC
CASSSLRTSGRQEQYF
>.|TRBV28|TRBJ2-1|.
TGTGCCAGCATCTCACAAGGGTTATCCTACAATGAGCAGTTCTTC
CASISQGLSYNEQFF
>TRBD1|TRBV28|TRBJ2-7|.
TGTGCCAGCAGTCTAGGGACAGGAACATCCTACGAGCAGTACTTC
CASSLGTGTSYEQYF
>TRBD1|TRBV28|TRBJ1-5|.
TGTGCCAGCACCTTACAGGGGTGGGACAATCAGCCCCAGCATTTT
CASTLQGWDNQPQHF
>.|TRBV11-1|TRBJ1-2|.
TGTGCCAGCAGCTTAGTTGATGGATCTGGCTACACCTTC
CASSLVDGSGYTF
>.|TRBV11-1|TRBJ2-2|.
TGTGCCAGCAGTCAATTCACCGGGACAACGAACACCGGGGAGCTGTTTTTT
CASSQFTGTTNTGELFF
>.|TRBV21-1|TRBJ2-5|.
TGTGCCAGCGCCACCTCCAGCCCCAGCGGGAGGGGCGAACAAGAGACCCAGTACTTC
CASATSSPSGRGEQETQYF